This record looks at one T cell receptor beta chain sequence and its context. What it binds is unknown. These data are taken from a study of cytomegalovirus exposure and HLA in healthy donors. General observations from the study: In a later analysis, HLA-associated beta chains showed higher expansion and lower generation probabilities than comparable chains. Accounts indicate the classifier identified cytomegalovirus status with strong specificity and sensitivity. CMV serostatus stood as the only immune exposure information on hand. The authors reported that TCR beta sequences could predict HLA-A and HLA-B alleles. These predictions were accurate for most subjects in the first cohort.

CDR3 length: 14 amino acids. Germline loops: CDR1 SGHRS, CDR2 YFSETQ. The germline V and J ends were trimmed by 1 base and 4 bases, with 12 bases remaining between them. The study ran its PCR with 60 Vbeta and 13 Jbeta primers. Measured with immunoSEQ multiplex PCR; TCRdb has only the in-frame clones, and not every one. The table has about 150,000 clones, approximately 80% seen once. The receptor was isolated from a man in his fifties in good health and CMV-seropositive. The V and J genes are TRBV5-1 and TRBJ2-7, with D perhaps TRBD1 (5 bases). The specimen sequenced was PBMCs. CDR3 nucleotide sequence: TGCGCCAGCAGCTTGTCCCCAGGGTCATACGAGCAGTACTTC. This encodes CASSLSPGSYEQYF.